The 8 T cell receptor beta chains listed next were all sequenced from one sample in a study of identical twins. TCRdb processed the 5' RACE reads anew with MiXCR; each CDR3 protein has one entry. Of 600,000 to 800,000 distinct CDR3 sequences in the sample, 21% were seen once. This same sample was also part of a study on T cells expressing NK-cell markers.

Specimen: PBMCs. The origin of the receptors is a woman aged 18 to 35 in good health.

This rearrangement joins TRBV3-1 to TRBJ1-2; 7 bases are shared with TRBD1. With V trimmed by 6 bases and J by 0 bases, 4 bases remained unmatched. The CDR3 contains 14 residues. Germline assignment: CDR1 LGHDT and CDR2 YNNKEL (reference sequence). Here the CDR3 DNA reads TGTGCCAGCAGGAAACAGGGGACTAACTATGGCTACACCTTC. Translating gives CASRKQGTNYGYTF.

J is TRBJ2-5 and V is TRBV20-1, with D uncertain. Looked up from germline, CDR1 is DFQATT and CDR2 is SNEGSKA (reference sequence). V was pared by 1 base and J by 1 base, with 10 bases between. This CDR3 is built from 14 residues. CDR3 coding DNA: TGCAGTGCTAGAGTCCCTGCCATCCAAGAGACCCAGTACTTC. Its protein is CSARVPAIQETQYF.

This clonotype was detected ten times or more. The chain carries TRBV13 and TRBJ2-7, with 10 nucleotides matching TRBD1. Per the germline V gene, CDR1 is PRHDT and CDR2 is FYEKMQ (reference sequence). Trimming cost V 5 bases and J 4 bases; bases outside gene matches: 5. The CDR3 is made up of 14 amino acids. In DNA, the CDR3 is TGTGCCAGCAGCCCCGGGACAGGGGTGTACGAGCAGTACTTC. Translation gives CASSPGTGVYEQYF.

This clonotype was recorded at least ten times. This chain connects TRBV5-1 to TRBJ2-3, with TRBD2 matching 8 bases. The CDR3 consists of 15 residues. The V gene end was trimmed by 6 bases and the J gene end by 2 bases; junction bases not matched to a gene: 8. The V gene's germline CDR1 is SGHRS and CDR2 YFSETQ. The chain's CDR3 is CASIRGGSHTDTQYF. The CDR3 DNA reads TGCGCCAGCATTCGCGGGGGGTCCCACACAGATACGCAGTATTTT.

This clonotype was observed at least ten times. The rearrangement uses TRBV2 and TRBJ1-1; D is perhaps TRBD1 (6 bases). V shed 8 bases and J shed 5 bases, with 18 bases lying between them. CDR1 and CDR2 from the germline V gene are SNHLY and FYNNEI. The CDR3 is made up of 14 amino acids. The CDR3 region is CASRALGGRTEAFF. CDR3 in DNA: TGTGCCAGCCGGGCCCTGGGGGGCCGAACTGAAGCTTTCTTT.

The chain is built from TRBV20-1 and TRBJ2-3; no clear D. The CDR3 loop spans 14 amino acids. Looked up from germline, CDR1 is DFQATT and CDR2 is SNEGSKA (reference sequence). V lost 0 bases, J lost 0 bases, and 7 bases lay in between. The DNA for the CDR3 is TGCAGTGCTAGAGATAGGGCTAGCACAGATACGCAGTATTTT. Translating gives CSARDRASTDTQYF.

J is TRBJ1-2 and V is TRBV30; 8 bases agree with TRBD1. This CDR3 comprises 15 residues. Germline trimming cut 3 bases from V and 4 bases from J; bases unmatched to any gene: 10. Germline V lookup: CDR1 GTSNPN, CDR2 SVGIG (reference sequence). The CDR3 reads CAWRLTGDPIYGYTF. The CDR3 DNA follows: TGTGCCTGGAGGTTGACAGGGGATCCGATCTATGGCTACACCTTC.

There are many counts of this clonotype. The genes are TRBV5-1 and TRBJ2-7; perhaps TRBD2 as D (5 bases). The CDR3 contains 13 residues. In germline, CDR1 is SGHRS, CDR2 YFSETQ. The ends were cut back, 2 bases at V and 5 bases at J, with 11 bases in the middle. The CDR3 sequence is CASSFRGSDEQYF. In DNA form, the CDR3 reads TGCGCCAGCAGCTTCCGGGGATCAGACGAGCAGTACTTC.